This T cell receptor beta chain was observed in a study of OX40 agonist ivuxolimab in advanced cancers. Study overall: Ivuxolimab, which patients received intravenously every 2 weeks, was dosed at 0.01 to 10 mg/kg. Partial responses were seen in three patients, one with hepatocellular carcinoma and two with cutaneous melanoma. The mean age was roughly 60 years, ranging from about 20 to 85, with 80% to 85% of participants male.

Comments on this clone: Its antigen is not identified.

Study results and limitations: Among the lowest levels of clonal expansion were found in partial responders at 0.1-3.0 mg/kg.

TCRdb's table, derived via immunoSEQ multiplex PCR, lists solely in-frame clones and lacks some. Here the sample spans some 150,000 clones, about nine tenths being singletons. This specimen was CD4+ or CD8+ T cells sorted from blood, taken in a trial of the OX40 agonist ivuxolimab. The receptor's source is an adult with an advanced solid tumor such as melanoma, head and neck, liver or kidney cancer.

CDR3 nucleotides: TGTGCCAGCAGCCTAGGACAGTGGAACACTGAAGCTTTCTTT. Translation gives CASSLGQWNTEAFF. The chain combines TRBV27 with TRBJ1-1, with D possibly TRBD1 on 6 matching bases. The ends were cut back, 6 bases at V and 1 base at J, with 12 bases in the middle. Per the germline V gene, CDR1 is MNHEY and CDR2 is SMNVEV (reference sequence). The CDR3 sequence is 14 residues long.